A selection of T cell receptor beta chains follows, all from one sample in a study of chemoradiotherapy in HPV16-positive cancers. Produced via immunoSEQ multiplex PCR; TCRdb's table is partial and in-frame only. The table records roughly 4,600 clones, approximately 90% of them present only once. This specimen consisted of tumor tissue, obtained from a patient who underwent chemoradiotherapy. Source of these receptors: a human donor with HPV-associated anogenital cancer. The CDR3 runs from the conserved cysteine through the conserved F or W. Fields, in order: J gene, V gene, CDR3 protein.

j_call: TRBJ2-1; v_call: TRBV9; cdr3_aa: CASAAGGSIVYNEQFF
j_call: TRBJ2-3; v_call: TRBV14; cdr3_aa: CASSQDLQVPQYF
j_call: TRBJ1-5; v_call: TRBV30; cdr3_aa: CAWSVRGRGSNQPQHF
j_call: TRBJ2-3; v_call: TRBV11-2; cdr3_aa: CASSLGTVPSTDTQYF
j_call: TRBJ2-3; v_call: TRBV6-5; cdr3_aa: CASSYRLAGATQYF
j_call: TRBJ1-1; v_call: TRBV7-2; cdr3_aa: CASSRDHGNTEAFF
j_call: TRBJ1-1; v_call: TRBV2; cdr3_aa: CASSLEAFF
j_call: TRBJ2-6; v_call: TRBV19; cdr3_aa: CASSPTRFSGANVLTF
j_call: TRBJ2-5; v_call: TRBV11-3; cdr3_aa: CASSLDPPGTQYF
j_call: TRBJ2-7; v_call: TRBV28; cdr3_aa: CASSLGTGSYEQYF